This T cell receptor beta chain was sequenced in a study of cytomegalovirus exposure and HLA in healthy donors. The wider study: In an earlier analysis, around 100 million unique TCR beta sequences were found from some 200 million T cells.

There are 13 residues in the CDR3. J was trimmed by 6 bases and V by 4 bases; bases with no gene match: 4. In germline, CDR1 is ENHRY, CDR2 SYGVKD. In the PCR, 60 Vbeta and 13 Jbeta primers were used. Authors' processing steps: An analysis performed later counted 74 million or so unique TCR beta chains (roughly 10 million of them shared). TCRdb's table, derived via immunoSEQ multiplex PCR, lists solely in-frame clones and lacks some. The V and J calls and clone size come from that table; D and trimming were worked out from the DNA. The sample holds 150,000 to 200,000 clones, under 80% seen once. This receptor was obtained from a female donor in good health and CMV-seronegative. The chain has TRBV10-3 and TRBJ2-3; TRBD2 matches at 7 bases. Sequencing was carried out using PBMCs. For the CDR3, the DNA is TGTGCCATCAGTGGGGGAGGGCCGGATACGCAGTATTTT. This translates into CAISGGGPDTQYF.